The 5 T cell receptor beta chains in this list originate from one sample, sequenced in a study of breast tumors, draining lymph nodes, adjacent tissues. Samples came from axillary lymph nodes draining the breast cancer. TCRdb independently ran MiXCR on the multiplex PCR reads; one entry per CDR3 protein. Here the sample spans over 200,000 distinct CDR3 sequences, around 32% being singletons. Sequencing input: axillary lymph node tissue. Receptor source: a female donor with breast cancer. Some clones in this sample may be carry-over from other donors' samples.

This clonotype was found many times. The V gene is TRBV6-5, the J gene TRBJ1-6; 10 bases map to TRBD1. Germline V gene data show CDR1 as MNHEY and CDR2 as SVGAGI. This CDR3 comprises 15 residues. The ends lost 5 bases at V and 10 bases at J; junction bases unmatched: 8. CDR3 in amino acids: CASSNRDRGSSPLHF. The CDR3 region has the DNA TGTGCCAGCAGTAACCGGGACAGGGGTTCGTCACCCCTCCACTTT.

This clonotype has a handful of counts. This may be a read error: a much more frequent sequence differs by one nucleotide. The rearrangement joins TRBV11-2 to TRBJ2-7, with D possibly TRBD2 on 5 matching bases. Germline V CDR1 and CDR2: SGHAT, FQNNGV. This CDR3 region has 13 residues. Written as DNA, the CDR3 is TGTGCCAGCAGCCCGGCGGGTTCCTCCGAGCAGTACTTC. Translation: CASSPAGSSEQYF.

This clonotype was recorded only once. Here the CDR3 omits its conserved ending phenylalanine or tryptophan, so a read error is the likely source. The J gene is TRBJ1-6, the V gene TRBV30; a possible D gene is TRBD1 (6 bases). CDR3 length equals 14 residues. V lost 3 bases, J lost 8 bases, and 14 bases lay in between. The germline V gene encodes CDR1 GTSNPN and CDR2 SVGIG (reference sequence). The CDR3 nucleotides read TGTGCCTGGAGAGGACAGCCGCGGGATTCACCCCTCCACCTT. Its translation is CAWRGQPRDSPLHL.

This clonotype was recorded at least ten times. The chain recombines TRBV10-3 with TRBJ2-3; D may be TRBD1 (5 bases). V was cut by 3 bases and J by 2 bases, with 9 bases left in between. CDR3 size: 14 residues. From germline, CDR1 is ENHRY and CDR2 SYGVKD. The CDR3 protein is CAISEQDATDTQYF. The CDR3 region has the DNA TGTGCCATCAGTGAACAGGATGCCACAGATACGCAGTATTTT.

The chain couples TRBV5-6 to TRBJ2-7, with unresolved D. Germline V gives CDR1 SGHDT, CDR2 YYEEEE. V dropped 5 bases and J dropped 2 bases, with 14 bases sitting between them. The CDR3 spans 14 residues. The CDR3 loop is CASRLTAPAYEQYF. CDR3 nucleotide sequence: TGTGCCAGCAGACTTACTGCGCCAGCCTACGAGCAGTACTTC.